This T cell receptor (beta chain) was identified during a study of OX40 agonist ivuxolimab in advanced cancers. The overall study: Six ivuxolimab dose levels, 0.01 to 10 mg/kg, were given intravenously every 2 weeks. The diagnoses of dose-escalation patients were hepatocellular carcinoma, melanoma, renal cell or head and neck cancer. Age averaged 60 years (range roughly 23 to 90), and roughly 82% were male.

Overall study findings and caveats: Nonresponders, in some cases, also had low normalized T-cell clonal expansion.

After removal of 1 base from V and 3 bases from J, the junction contained 9 bases not matched to a gene. Germline V CDR1 and CDR2: SGHKS, YYEKEE (reference sequence). The CDR3 has 17 amino acids. Assay used: immunoSEQ multiplex PCR; TCRdb lists only in-frame clones, some missing. The sample contains more than 70,000 clones, about 86% of which appear only once. Worth noting for this clone: Its target is unknown.

The source material was CD4+ or CD8+ T cells sorted from blood, sampled in a trial of the OX40 agonist ivuxolimab. This TCR came from an adult with an advanced solid tumor such as melanoma, head and neck, liver or kidney cancer. The chain is built from TRBV5-5 and TRBJ2-1, with 8 positions matching TRBD1. CDR3 in DNA: TGTGCCAGCAGCTTGCTTTCAGGGGGCGTCCTCTACAATGAGCAGTTCTTC. Amino acids: CASSLLSGGVLYNEQFF. Looking up the rest from reference TRBV5-5 and TRBJ2-1 gives the full variable domain: DAGVTQSPTHLIKTRGQQVTLRCSPISGHKSVSWYQQVLGQGPQFIFQYYEKEERGRGNFPDRFSARQFPNYSSELNVNALLLGDSALYLCASSLLSGGVLYNEQFFGPGTRLTVL.